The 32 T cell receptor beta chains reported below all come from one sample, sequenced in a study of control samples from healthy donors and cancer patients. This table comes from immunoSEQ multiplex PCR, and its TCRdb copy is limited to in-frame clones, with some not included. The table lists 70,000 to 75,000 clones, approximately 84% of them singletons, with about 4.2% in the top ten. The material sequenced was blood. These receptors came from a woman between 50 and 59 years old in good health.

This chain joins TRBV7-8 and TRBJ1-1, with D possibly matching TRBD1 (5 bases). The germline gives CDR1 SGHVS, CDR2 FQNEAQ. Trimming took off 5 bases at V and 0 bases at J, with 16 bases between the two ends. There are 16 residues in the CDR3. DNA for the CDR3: TGTGCCAGCAGCCAGGGATCGAGACTAATGAACACTGAAGCTTTCTTT. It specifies CASSQGSRLMNTEAFF.

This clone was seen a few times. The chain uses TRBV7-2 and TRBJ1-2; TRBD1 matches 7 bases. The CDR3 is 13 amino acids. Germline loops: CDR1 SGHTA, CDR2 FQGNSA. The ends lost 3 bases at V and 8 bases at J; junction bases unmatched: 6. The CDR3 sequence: CASSFRDSGGYTF. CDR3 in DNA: TGTGCCAGCAGCTTCCGGGACAGCGGGGGCTACACCTTC.

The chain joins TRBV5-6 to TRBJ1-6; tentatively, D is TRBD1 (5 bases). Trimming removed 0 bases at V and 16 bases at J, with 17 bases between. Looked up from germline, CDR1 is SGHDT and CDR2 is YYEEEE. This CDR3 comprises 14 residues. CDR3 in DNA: TGTGCCAGCAGCTTGGAGTCAGGGAGAGGGCAGCTCCACTTT. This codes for CASSLESGRGQLHF. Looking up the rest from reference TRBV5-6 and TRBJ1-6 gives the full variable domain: DAGVTQSPTHLIKTRGQQVTLRCSPKSGHDTVSWYQQALGQGPQFIFQYYEEEERQRGNFPDRFSGHQFPNYSSELNVNALLLGDSALYLCASSLESGRGQLHFGNGTRLTVT.

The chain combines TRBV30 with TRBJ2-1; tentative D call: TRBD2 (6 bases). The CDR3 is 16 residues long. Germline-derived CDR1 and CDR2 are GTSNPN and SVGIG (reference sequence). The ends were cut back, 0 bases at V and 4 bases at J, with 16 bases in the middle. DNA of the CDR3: TGTGCCTGGAGTGTAGGGCGGGACTCTTCTTACAATGAGCAGTTCTTC. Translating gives CAWSVGRDSSYNEQFF.

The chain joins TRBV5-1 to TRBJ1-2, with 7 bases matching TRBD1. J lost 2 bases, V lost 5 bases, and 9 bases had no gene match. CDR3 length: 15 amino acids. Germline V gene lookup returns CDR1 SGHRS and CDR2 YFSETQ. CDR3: CASSHSGGENYGYTF. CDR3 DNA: TGCGCCAGCAGTCACTCAGGGGGGGAAAACTATGGCTACACCTTC.

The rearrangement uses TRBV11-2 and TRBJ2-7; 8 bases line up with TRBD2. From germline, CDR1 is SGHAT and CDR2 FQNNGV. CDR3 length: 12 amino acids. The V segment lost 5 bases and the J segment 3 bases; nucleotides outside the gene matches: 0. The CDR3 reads CASSRGGYEQYF. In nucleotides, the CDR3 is TGTGCCAGCAGCCGGGGGGGCTACGAGCAGTACTTC.

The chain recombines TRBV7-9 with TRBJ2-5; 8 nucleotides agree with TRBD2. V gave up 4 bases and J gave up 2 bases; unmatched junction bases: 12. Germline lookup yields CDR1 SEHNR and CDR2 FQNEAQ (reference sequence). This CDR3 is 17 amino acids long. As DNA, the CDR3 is TGTGCCAGCAGCTCGACCCGTTCTAGCGGGTGGCAAGAGACCCAGTACTTC. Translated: CASSSTRSSGWQETQYF.

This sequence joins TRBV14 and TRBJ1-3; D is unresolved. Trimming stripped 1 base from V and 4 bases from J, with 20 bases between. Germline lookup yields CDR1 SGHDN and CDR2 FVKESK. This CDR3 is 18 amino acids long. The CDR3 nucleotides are TGTGCCAGCAGCCAAGGAGGGCTTGGCGGGTCCAGAGGAAACACCATATATTTT. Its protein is CASSQGGLGGSRGNTIYF.

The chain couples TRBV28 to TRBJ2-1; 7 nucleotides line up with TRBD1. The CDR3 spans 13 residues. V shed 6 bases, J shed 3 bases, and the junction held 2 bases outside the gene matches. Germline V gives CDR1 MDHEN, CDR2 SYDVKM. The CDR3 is CASRRDSYNEQFF. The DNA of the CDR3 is TGTGCCAGCAGGAGGGACAGCTACAATGAGCAGTTCTTC.

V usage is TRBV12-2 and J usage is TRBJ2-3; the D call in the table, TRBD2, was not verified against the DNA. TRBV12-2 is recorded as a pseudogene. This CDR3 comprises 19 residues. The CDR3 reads CASRLGHALSGSSTDTQYF. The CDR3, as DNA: TGTGCAAGTCGCTTAGGACACGCTCTTAGCGGGTCTAGCACAGATACGCAGTATTTT.

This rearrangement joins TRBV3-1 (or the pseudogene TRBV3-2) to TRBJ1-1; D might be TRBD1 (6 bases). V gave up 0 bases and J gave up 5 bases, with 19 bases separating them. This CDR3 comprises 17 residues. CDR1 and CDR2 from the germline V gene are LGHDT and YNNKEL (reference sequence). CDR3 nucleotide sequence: TGTGCCAGCAGCCAAGACCCAGGGGCGAAAAGGTATACTGAAGCTTTCTTT. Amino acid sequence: CASSQDPGAKRYTEAFF.

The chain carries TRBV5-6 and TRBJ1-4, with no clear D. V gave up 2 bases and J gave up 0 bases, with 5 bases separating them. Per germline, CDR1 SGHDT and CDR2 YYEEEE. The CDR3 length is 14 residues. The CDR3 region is CASSLWATNEKLFF. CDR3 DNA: TGTGCCAGCAGCTTATGGGCAACTAATGAAAAACTGTTTTTT.

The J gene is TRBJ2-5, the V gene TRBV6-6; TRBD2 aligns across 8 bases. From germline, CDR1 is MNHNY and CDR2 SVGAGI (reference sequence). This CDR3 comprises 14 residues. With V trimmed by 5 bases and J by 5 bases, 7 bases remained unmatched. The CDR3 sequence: CASSTTAGAETQYF. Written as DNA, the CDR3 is TGTGCCAGCAGTACTACAGCGGGAGCGGAGACCCAGTACTTC.

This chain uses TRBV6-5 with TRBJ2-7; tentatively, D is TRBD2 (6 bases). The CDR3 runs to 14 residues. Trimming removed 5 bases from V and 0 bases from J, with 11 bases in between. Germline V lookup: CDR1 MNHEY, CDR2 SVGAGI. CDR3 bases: TGTGCCAGCAGTCTAGCGATGAGCTCCTACGAGCAGTACTTC. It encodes CASSLAMSSYEQYF.

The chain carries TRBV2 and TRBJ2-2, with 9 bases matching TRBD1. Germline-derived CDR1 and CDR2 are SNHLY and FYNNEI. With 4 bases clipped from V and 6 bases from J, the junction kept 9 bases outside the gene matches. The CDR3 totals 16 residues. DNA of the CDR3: TGTGCCAGCAGTGGGGCACCCAGACAGGGGGCCGGGGAGCTGTTTTTT. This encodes CASSGAPRQGAGELFF.

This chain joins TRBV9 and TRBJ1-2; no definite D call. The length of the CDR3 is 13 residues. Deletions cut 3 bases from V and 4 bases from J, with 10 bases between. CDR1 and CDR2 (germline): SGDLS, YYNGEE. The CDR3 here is CASSAVGGYGYTF. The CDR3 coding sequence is TGTGCCAGCAGCGCCGTGGGCGGCTATGGCTACACCTTC.

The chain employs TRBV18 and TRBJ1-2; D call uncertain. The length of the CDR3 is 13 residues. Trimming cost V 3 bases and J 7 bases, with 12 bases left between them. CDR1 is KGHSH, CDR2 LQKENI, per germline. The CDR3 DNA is TGTGCCAGCTCACCCGTCCAGGAGGGTGGCTACACCTTC. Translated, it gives CASSPVQEGGYTF.

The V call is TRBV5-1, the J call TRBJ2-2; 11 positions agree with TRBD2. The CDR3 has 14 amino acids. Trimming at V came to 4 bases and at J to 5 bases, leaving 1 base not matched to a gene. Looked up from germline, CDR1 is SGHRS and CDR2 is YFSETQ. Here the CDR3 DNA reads TGCGCCAGCAGCCGACTAGCGGGAACCGGGGAGCTGTTTTTT. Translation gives CASSRLAGTGELFF.

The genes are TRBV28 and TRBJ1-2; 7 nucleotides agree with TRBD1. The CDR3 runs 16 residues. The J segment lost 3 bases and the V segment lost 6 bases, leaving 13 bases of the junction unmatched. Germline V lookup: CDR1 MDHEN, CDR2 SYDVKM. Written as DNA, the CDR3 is TGTGCCAGCAGCCACGCCACCATGACAGGGTACTATGGCTACACCTTC. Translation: CASSHATMTGYYGYTF.

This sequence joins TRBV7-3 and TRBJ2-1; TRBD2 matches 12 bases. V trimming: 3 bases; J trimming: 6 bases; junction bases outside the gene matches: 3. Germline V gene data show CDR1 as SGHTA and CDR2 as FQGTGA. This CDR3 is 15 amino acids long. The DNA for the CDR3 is TGTGCCAGCAGCTTGGGACTAGCGGGCAGCAATGAGCAGTTCTTC. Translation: CASSLGLAGSNEQFF.

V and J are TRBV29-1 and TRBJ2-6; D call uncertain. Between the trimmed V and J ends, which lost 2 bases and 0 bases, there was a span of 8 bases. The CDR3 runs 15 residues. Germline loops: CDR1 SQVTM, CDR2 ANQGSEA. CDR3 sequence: CSVEFRRSGANVLTF. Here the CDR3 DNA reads TGCAGCGTTGAATTCCGGCGCTCTGGGGCCAACGTCCTGACTTTC.

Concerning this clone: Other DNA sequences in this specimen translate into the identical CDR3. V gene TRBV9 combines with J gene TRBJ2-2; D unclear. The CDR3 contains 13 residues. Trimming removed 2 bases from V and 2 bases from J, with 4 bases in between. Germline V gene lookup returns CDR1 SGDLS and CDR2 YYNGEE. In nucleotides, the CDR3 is TGTGCCAGCAGCGTCGGTAACACCGGGGAGCTGTTTTTT. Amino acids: CASSVGNTGELFF.

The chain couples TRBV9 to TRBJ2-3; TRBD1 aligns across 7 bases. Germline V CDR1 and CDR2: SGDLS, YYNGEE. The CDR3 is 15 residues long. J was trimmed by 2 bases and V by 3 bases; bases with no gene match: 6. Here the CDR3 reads CASSGGGGFTDTQYF. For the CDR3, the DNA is TGTGCCAGCAGCGGAGGGGGCGGCTTCACAGATACGCAGTATTTT.

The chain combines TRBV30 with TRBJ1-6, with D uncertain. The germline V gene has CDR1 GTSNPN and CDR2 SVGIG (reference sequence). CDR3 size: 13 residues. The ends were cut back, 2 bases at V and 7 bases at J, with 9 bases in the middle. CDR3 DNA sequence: TGTGCCTGGAGTTCCATATTAAATTCACCCCTCCACTTT. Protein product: CAWSSILNSPLHF.

In DNA form, the CDR3 reads TGTGCCAGCAGTTGGACCCGGGACAGGGTGGGCTACGAGCAGTACTTC. Its translation: CASSWTRDRVGYEQYF. This rearrangement joins TRBV6-5 to TRBJ2-7; 9 bases fit TRBD1. V shed 4 bases, J shed 3 bases, and the junction held 10 bases outside the gene matches. This CDR3 comprises 16 residues. Germline V gives CDR1 MNHEY, CDR2 SVGAGI.

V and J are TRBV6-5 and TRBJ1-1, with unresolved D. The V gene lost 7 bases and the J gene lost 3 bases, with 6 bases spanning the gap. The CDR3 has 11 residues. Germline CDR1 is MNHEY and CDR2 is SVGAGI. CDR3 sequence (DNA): TGTGCCAGCACCCTTTACACTGAAGCTTTCTTT. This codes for CASTLYTEAFF.

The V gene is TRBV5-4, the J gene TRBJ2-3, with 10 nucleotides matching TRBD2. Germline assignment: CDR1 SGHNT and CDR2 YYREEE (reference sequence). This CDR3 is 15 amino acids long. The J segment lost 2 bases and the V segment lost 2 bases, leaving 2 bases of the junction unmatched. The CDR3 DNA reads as TGTGCCAGCAGCTTCGGGACTAGCGACACAGATACGCAGTATTTT. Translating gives CASSFGTSDTDTQYF.

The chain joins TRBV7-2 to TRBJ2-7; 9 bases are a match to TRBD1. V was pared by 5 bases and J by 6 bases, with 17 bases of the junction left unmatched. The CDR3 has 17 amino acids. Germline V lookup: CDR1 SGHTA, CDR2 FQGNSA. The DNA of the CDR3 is TGTGCCAGCAGCAGCCTAAAAGGGGGACAGGGTAGAGGCGAGCAGTACTTC. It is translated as CASSSLKGGQGRGEQYF. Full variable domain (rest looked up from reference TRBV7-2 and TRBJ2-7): GAGVSQSPSNKVTEKGKDVELRCDPISGHTALYWYRQSLGQGLEFLIYFQGNSAPDKSGLPSDRFSAERTGGSVSTLTIQRTQQEDSAVYLCASSSLKGGQGRGEQYFGPGTRLTVT.

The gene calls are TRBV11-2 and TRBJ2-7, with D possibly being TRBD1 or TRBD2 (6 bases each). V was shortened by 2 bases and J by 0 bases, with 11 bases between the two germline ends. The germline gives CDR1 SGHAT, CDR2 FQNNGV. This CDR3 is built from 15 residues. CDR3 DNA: TGTGCCAGCAGCTTAACAGGGACTGGCTCCTACGAGCAGTACTTC. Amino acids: CASSLTGTGSYEQYF.

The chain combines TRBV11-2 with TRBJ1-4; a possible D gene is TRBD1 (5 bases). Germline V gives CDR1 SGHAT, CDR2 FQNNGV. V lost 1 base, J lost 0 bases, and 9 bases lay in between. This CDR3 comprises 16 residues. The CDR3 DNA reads TGTGCCAGCAGCTTAGCAGGGATTGCAACTAATGAAAAACTGTTTTTT. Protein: CASSLAGIATNEKLFF.

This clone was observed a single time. Here the CDR3 DNA reads TGTGCCATCAGTGGTAGGGGAGGCTCCTACAATGAGCAGTTCTTC. Translation: CAISGRGGSYNEQFF. The chain uses TRBV10-3 and TRBJ2-1; D might be TRBD2 (6 bases). Germline CDR1 reads ENHRY; CDR2 reads SYGVKD. Between the trimmed V and J ends, which lost 4 bases and 0 bases, there was a span of 10 bases. The CDR3 has 15 residues.

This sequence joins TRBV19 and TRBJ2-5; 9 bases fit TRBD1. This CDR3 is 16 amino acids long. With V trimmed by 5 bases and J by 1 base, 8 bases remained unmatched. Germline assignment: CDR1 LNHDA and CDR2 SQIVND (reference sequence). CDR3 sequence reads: CASSLTDRGLQETQYF. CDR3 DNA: TGTGCCAGTAGTTTAACGGACAGGGGTCTCCAAGAGACCCAGTACTTC.